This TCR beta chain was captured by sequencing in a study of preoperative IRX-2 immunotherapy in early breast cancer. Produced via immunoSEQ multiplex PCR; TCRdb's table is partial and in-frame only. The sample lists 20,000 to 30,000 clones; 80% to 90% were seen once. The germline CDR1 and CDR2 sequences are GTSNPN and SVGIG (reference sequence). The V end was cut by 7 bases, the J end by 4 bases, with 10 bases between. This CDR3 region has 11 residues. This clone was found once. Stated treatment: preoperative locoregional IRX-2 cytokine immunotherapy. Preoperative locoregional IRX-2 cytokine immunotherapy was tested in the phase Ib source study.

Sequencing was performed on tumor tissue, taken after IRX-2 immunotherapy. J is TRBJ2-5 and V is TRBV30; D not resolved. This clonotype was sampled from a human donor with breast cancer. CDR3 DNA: TGTGCCTCGGCCCAAGGAGAGACCCAGTACTTC. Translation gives CASAQGETQYF.